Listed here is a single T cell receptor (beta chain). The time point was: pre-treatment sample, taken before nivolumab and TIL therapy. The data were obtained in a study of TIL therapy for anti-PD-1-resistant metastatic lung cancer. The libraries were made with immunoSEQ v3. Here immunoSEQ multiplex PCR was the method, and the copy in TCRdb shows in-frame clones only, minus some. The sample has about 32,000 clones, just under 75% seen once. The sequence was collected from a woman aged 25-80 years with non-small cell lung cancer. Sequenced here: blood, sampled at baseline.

CDR3 in amino acids: CASSFPGGTDTQYF. CDR3 nucleotide sequence: TGTGCCAGCAGCTTTCCCGGAGGCACAGATACGCAGTATTTT. V gene TRBV12-1 combines with J gene TRBJ2-3; the table's D call TRBD2 went unverified against the DNA. TRBV12-1 is given as a pseudogene. This CDR3 has 14 amino acids.